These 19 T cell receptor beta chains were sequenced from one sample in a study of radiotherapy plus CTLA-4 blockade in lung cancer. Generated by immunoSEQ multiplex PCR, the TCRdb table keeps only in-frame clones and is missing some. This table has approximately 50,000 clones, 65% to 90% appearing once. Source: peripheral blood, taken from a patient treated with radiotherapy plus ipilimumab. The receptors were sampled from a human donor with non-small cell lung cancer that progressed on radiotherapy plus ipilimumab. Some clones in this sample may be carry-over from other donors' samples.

The CDR3 DNA is TGTGCCAGCACCGGGTCCGAAGAGACCCAGTACTTC. This encodes CASTGSEETQYF. The rearrangement links TRBV6-1 to TRBJ2-5, with D hard to call. The V end lost 7 bases, the J end lost 3 bases, and 9 bases lay between the germline ends. The CDR3 consists of 12 residues. CDR1 is MNHNS and CDR2 is SASEGT in the germline V gene.

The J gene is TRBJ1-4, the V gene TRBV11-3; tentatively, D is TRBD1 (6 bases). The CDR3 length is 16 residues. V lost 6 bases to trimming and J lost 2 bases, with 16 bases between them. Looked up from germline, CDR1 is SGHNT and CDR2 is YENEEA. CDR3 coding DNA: TGTGCCAGCAGTTCAAACTATAGGGGGACTAATGAAAAACTGTTTTTT. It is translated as CASSSNYRGTNEKLFF.

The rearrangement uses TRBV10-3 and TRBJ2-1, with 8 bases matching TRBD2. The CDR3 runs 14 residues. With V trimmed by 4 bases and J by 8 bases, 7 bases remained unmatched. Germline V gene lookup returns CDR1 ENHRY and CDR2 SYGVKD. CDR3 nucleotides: TGTGCCATCAGTGTTCGGGAGGGCCTCGATGAGCAGTTCTTC. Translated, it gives CAISVREGLDEQFF.

As DNA, the CDR3 is TGTGCCAGCAGTAGGACAGGGGATACGCAGTATTTT. Translating it yields CASSRTGDTQYF. This chain connects TRBV6-5 to TRBJ2-3; 8 nucleotides agree with TRBD1. Germline trimming cut 5 bases from V and 6 bases from J; bases unmatched to any gene: 1. The V gene's germline CDR1 is MNHEY and CDR2 SVGAGI. CDR3 length: 12 amino acids.

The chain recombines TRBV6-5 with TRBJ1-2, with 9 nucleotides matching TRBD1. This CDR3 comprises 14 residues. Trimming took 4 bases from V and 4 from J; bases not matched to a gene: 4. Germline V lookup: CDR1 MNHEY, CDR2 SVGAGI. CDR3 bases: TGTGCCAGCAGTTTGGGACAGGGAGGCTATGGCTACACCTTC. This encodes CASSLGQGGYGYTF.

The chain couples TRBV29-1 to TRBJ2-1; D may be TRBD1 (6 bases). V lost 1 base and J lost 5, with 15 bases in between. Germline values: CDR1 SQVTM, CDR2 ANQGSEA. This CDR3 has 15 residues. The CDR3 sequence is CSVEGNWGRNNEQFF. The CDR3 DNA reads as TGCAGCGTTGAAGGGAACTGGGGGCGGAACAATGAGCAGTTCTTC.

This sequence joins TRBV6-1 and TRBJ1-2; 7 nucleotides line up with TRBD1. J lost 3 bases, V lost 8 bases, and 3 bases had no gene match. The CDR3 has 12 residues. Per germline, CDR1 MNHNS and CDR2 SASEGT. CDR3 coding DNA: TGTGCCAGCCGGACAGGACACTATGGCTACACCTTC. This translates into CASRTGHYGYTF.

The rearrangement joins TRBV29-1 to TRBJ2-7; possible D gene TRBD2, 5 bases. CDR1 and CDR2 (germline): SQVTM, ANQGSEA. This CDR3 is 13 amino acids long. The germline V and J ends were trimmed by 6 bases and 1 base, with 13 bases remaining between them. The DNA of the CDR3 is TGCAGCGTGGGAGAGGCAGCTTCCTACGAGCAGTACTTC. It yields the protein CSVGEAASYEQYF.

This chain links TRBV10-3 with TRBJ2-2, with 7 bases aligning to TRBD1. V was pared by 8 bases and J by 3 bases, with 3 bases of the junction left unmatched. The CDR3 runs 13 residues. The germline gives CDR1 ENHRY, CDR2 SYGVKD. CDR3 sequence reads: CAIDREDTGELFF. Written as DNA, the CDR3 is TGTGCCATCGACAGGGAAGACACCGGGGAGCTGTTTTTT.

In nucleotides, the CDR3 is TGCGCCAGCAGTCTACTAGCGGGGAACTCCTACGAGCAGTACTTC. Translated: CASSLLAGNSYEQYF. The V call is TRBV4-1, the J call TRBJ2-7; 10 bases line up with TRBD2. Germline V gives CDR1 MGHRA, CDR2 YSYEKL. V lost 6 bases, J lost 0 bases, and 5 bases stayed unmatched. This CDR3 is built from 15 residues.

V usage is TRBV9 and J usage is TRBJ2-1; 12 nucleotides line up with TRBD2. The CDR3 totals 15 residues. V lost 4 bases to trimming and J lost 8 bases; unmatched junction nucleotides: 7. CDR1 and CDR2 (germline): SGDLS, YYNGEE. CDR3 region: CASSSLAGGIYEQFF. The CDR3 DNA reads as TGTGCCAGCAGCTCACTAGCGGGAGGCATCTATGAGCAGTTCTTC.

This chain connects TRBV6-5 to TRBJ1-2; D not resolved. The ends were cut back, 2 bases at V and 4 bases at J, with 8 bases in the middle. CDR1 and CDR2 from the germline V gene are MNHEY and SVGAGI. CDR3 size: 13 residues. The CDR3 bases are TGTGCCAGCAGTTACACCGGGAGCTATGGCTACACCTTC. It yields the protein CASSYTGSYGYTF.

The CDR3 spells CASSGGLPHTDTQYF. DNA for the CDR3: TGTGCCAGCAGCGGGGGACTGCCCCACACAGATACGCAGTATTTT. V and J are TRBV5-6 and TRBJ2-3, with a tentative D call TRBD2 (6 bases). V gave up 4 bases and J gave up 2 bases, with 14 bases separating them. Germline V lookup: CDR1 SGHDT, CDR2 YYEEEE. The CDR3 runs 15 residues.

The DNA for the CDR3 is TGTGCCAGCAGCTTAGGCTCCTCCTACGAGCAGTACTTC. It encodes CASSLGSSYEQYF. V and J are TRBV11-3 and TRBJ2-5; D unclear. The J call may be wrong; the DNA end is better matched by TRBJ2-7. CDR3 length equals 13 residues. Germline V gene lookup returns CDR1 SGHNT and CDR2 YENEEA.

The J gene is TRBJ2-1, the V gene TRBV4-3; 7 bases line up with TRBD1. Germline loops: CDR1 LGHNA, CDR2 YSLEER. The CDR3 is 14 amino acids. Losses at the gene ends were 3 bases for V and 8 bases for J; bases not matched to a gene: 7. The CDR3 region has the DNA TGCGCCAGCAGCCAGCGACAGGGTGGGGATGAGCAGTTCTTC. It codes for CASSQRQGGDEQFF.

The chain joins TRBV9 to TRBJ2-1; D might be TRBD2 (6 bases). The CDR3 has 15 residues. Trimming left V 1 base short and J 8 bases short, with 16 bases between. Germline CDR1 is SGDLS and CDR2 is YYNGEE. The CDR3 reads CASSVRGRSWDEQFF. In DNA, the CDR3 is TGTGCCAGCAGCGTACGGGGGAGAAGTTGGGATGAGCAGTTCTTC.

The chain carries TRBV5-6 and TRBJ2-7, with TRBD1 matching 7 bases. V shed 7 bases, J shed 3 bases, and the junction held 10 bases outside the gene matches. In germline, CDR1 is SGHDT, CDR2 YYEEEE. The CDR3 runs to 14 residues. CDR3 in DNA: TGTGCCAGCGTCCTAGGGACAGCCCGCTACGAGCAGTACTTC. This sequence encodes CASVLGTARYEQYF.

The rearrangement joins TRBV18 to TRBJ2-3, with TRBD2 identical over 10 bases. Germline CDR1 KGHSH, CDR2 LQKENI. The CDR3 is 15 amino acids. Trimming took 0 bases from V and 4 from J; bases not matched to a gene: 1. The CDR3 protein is CASSPPSGGSDTQYF. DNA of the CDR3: TGTGCCAGCTCACCACCTAGCGGGGGGTCAGATACGCAGTATTTT.

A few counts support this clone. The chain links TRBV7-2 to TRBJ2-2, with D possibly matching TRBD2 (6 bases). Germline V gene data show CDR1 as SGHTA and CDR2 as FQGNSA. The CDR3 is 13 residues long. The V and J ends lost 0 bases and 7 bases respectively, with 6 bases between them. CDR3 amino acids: CASSLAGGGELFF. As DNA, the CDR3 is TGTGCCAGCAGCTTAGCGGGGGGCGGGGAGCTGTTTTTT.